This T cell receptor (beta chain) was captured by sequencing in a study of blood T cells in healthy people across ages. Study outcomes and limitations: The authors considered diversity estimates from one million T cells to be underestimates.

Combining a sample-barcoded 5' primer with a J-beta primer mix, a second PCR ran for roughly 7 to 11 cycles. A single record per CDR3 protein comes from TCRdb applying MiXCR to the 5' RACE reads. The sample carries some 1,800,000 distinct CDR3 sequences, about two fifths recorded once. In regard to this clonotype: Its specificity is not known.

V lost 8 bases and J lost 0; bases outside the gene matches: 6. Germline assignment: CDR1 ENHRY and CDR2 SYGVKD. The CDR3 runs to 14 residues. Donors gave around 9.3 milliliters of peripheral blood apiece. This chain connects TRBV10-3 to TRBJ2-7, with 8 bases aligning to TRBD2. The sequenced sample was blood. The sequence derives from a human donor in good health. Here the CDR3 DNA reads TGTGCCATCGGAGGGGGACTAGTCTCCTACGAGCAGTACTTC. Residues: CAIGGGLVSYEQYF.